The 27 T cell receptor beta chains below all came from one sample that was sequenced in a study of OX40 agonist ivuxolimab in advanced cancers. Assay: immunoSEQ multiplex PCR; the TCRdb copy retains only in-frame clones and omits some. The sample has roughly 60,000 clones, roughly 84% seen once. The starting material was CD4+ or CD8+ T cells sorted from blood, obtained in a trial of the OX40 agonist ivuxolimab. The receptors stem from an adult with an advanced solid tumor such as melanoma, head and neck, liver or kidney cancer.

The CDR3 reads CASSQPGQIANYGYTF. The CDR3 DNA reads as TGTGCCAGCAGTCAACCGGGACAGATAGCTAACTATGGCTACACCTTC. The V call is TRBV28, the J call TRBJ1-2, with 7 bases lining up with TRBD1. Per germline, CDR1 MDHEN and CDR2 SYDVKM. This CDR3 spans 16 amino acids. V lost 5 bases and J lost 0; bases outside the gene matches: 9.

The J gene is TRBJ2-1, the V gene TRBV6-4, with D possibly being TRBD1 or TRBD2 (6 bases each). The CDR3 loop spans 16 amino acids. Trimming removed 4 bases from V and 6 bases from J, with 19 bases in between. Germline V gene sequence: CDR1 MRHNA, CDR2 SNTAGT. CDR3 nucleotides: TGTGCCAGCAGTGCCAGGGGAGGTGGCGGGGCCAATGAGCAGTTCTTC. Residues: CASSARGGGGANEQFF.

The chain has TRBV6-6 and TRBJ1-1; 8 nucleotides agree with TRBD1. This CDR3 spans 13 amino acids. CDR1 is MNHNY, CDR2 SVGAGI, per germline (reference sequence). V trimming: 2 bases; J trimming: 7 bases; junction bases outside the gene matches: 3. This CDR3 reads CASSYGQGHEAFF. The CDR3 nucleotides are TGTGCCAGCAGTTACGGACAGGGCCATGAAGCTTTCTTT.

V and J are TRBV19 and TRBJ1-6, with D possibly being TRBD1 (6 bases). The germline V and J ends were trimmed by 6 bases and 5 bases, with 11 bases remaining between them. Germline CDR1 and CDR2: LNHDA and SQIVND (reference sequence). The CDR3 has 14 amino acids. CDR3 residues: CASSRTANNSPLHF. The CDR3 DNA follows: TGTGCCAGTAGCCGGACAGCAAATAATTCACCCCTCCACTTT. The variable domain in full, with the rest retrieved from reference TRBV19 and TRBJ1-6, is DGGITQSPKYLFRKEGQNVTLSCEQNLNHDAMYWYRQDPGQGLRLIYYSQIVNDFQKGDIAEGYSVSREKKESFPLTVTSAQKNPTAFYLCASSRTANNSPLHFGNGTRLTVT.

This clone was seen repeatedly, ten times or more. V usage is TRBV5-1 and J usage is TRBJ1-4; 7 positions match TRBD1. With V trimmed by 7 bases and J by 0 bases, 9 bases remained unmatched. Germline V gene lookup returns CDR1 SGHRS and CDR2 YFSETQ. The CDR3 extends over 16 amino acids. In DNA, the CDR3 is TGCGCCAGCCAGCGGACAGGCCCCTCAACTAATGAAAAACTGTTTTTT. As protein: CASQRTGPSTNEKLFF.

The chain links TRBV19 to TRBJ1-1; TRBD1 agrees at 8 bases. After removal of 1 base from V and 5 bases from J, the junction contained 3 bases not matched to a gene. The CDR3 runs 14 residues. CDR1 is LNHDA, CDR2 SQIVND, per germline (reference sequence). CDR3 coding DNA: TGTGCCAGTAGTATAGGACAGGGGAGGACTGAAGCTTTCTTT. Its translation: CASSIGQGRTEAFF.

The chain links TRBV5-1 to TRBJ2-1; 8 bases agree with TRBD1. CDR1 is SGHRS and CDR2 is YFSETQ in the germline V gene. CDR3 length equals 16 residues. V shed 1 base, J shed 7 bases, and the junction held 10 bases outside the gene matches. The CDR3, as DNA: TGCGCCAGCAGCTTGAGAAGCAGGGGGCAGTTAAATGAGCAGTTCTTC. Residues: CASSLRSRGQLNEQFF.

This clone occurred once. The rearrangement links TRBV6-6 to TRBJ1-6; the match to TRBD1 covers 9 bases. This CDR3 comprises 15 residues. Germline V gene data show CDR1 as MNHNY and CDR2 as SVGAGI (reference sequence). V dropped 10 bases and J dropped 10; count of bases not matched to a gene: 14. The CDR3, as DNA: TGTGCCACCTGTAGGGACAGGGCAACAGGGTCACCCCTCCACTTT. Translation: CATCRDRATGSPLHF.

The rearrangement joins TRBV2 to TRBJ2-1, with 7 positions matching TRBD1. V dropped 6 bases and J dropped 4; count of bases not matched to a gene: 15. The CDR3 covers 17 residues. The germline gives CDR1 SNHLY, CDR2 FYNNEI. CDR3 residues: CASRGPTGYLKYNEQFF. The CDR3 bases are TGTGCCAGCAGGGGTCCGACAGGGTACCTCAAATACAATGAGCAGTTCTTC. The full variable domain, with the rest looked up from reference TRBV2 and TRBJ2-1, is EPEVTQTPSHQVTQMGQEVILRCVPISNHLYFYWYRQILGQKVEFLVSFYNNEISEKSEIFDDQFSVERPDGSNFTLKIRSTKLEDSAMYFCASRGPTGYLKYNEQFFGPGTRLTVL.

The chain is built from TRBV29-1 and TRBJ2-1; 12 bases fit TRBD2. V lost 4 bases, J lost 7 bases, and 2 bases stayed unmatched. Germline loops: CDR1 SQVTM, CDR2 ANQGSEA. The CDR3 loop spans 13 amino acids. The CDR3 spells CSVGTSGMNEQFF. The CDR3, as DNA: TGCAGCGTTGGGACTAGCGGGATGAATGAGCAGTTCTTC.

This clone was found once. CDR3 residues: CASSPTGGAFDEQYF. DNA for the CDR3: TGTGCCAGCAGCCCTACAGGGGGCGCGTTTGACGAGCAGTACTTC. The chain uses TRBV7-3 and TRBJ2-7, with TRBD1 matching over 9 bases. Trimming at V came to 5 bases and at J to 5 bases, leaving 10 bases not matched to a gene. CDR3 length: 15 amino acids. CDR1 SGHTA and CDR2 FQGTGA come from the germline V gene.

The chain has TRBV18 and TRBJ2-3; 8 nucleotides line up with TRBD2. Germline CDR1 and CDR2: KGHSH and LQKENI. Losses at the gene ends were 4 bases for V and 1 base for J; bases not matched to a gene: 10. The CDR3 length is 17 residues. CDR3 sequence (DNA): TGTGCCAGCTCACTAGGCCCAGCGGGAGTGGGCACAGATACGCAGTATTTT. Translation gives CASSLGPAGVGTDTQYF.

The chain is built from TRBV9 and TRBJ2-3; either TRBD1 or TRBD2 may fit D (5 bases each). From germline, CDR1 is SGDLS and CDR2 YYNGEE. V was trimmed by 3 bases and J by 4 bases, leaving 21 bases between them. The CDR3 runs to 17 residues. The CDR3 DNA follows: TGTGCCAGCAGCGCCCGAGGGGCGAGTCCCCGGTCAGATACGCAGTATTTT. Its translation: CASSARGASPRSDTQYF.

The gene calls are TRBV2 and TRBJ2-5, with D tentatively TRBD2 (7 bases). V lost 8 bases to trimming and J lost 5 bases, with 15 bases between them. The length of the CDR3 is 13 residues. From germline, CDR1 is SNHLY and CDR2 FYNNEI. CDR3 protein: CASGGGPGETQYF. Written as DNA, the CDR3 is TGTGCCAGCGGGGGGGGGCCTGGGGAGACCCAGTACTTC.

The chain joins TRBV19 to TRBJ1-6; 7 nucleotides match TRBD1. The CDR3 contains 17 residues. Trimming removed 2 bases from V and 10 bases from J; junction bases left unmatched: 14. Germline lookup yields CDR1 LNHDA and CDR2 SQIVND (reference sequence). CDR3 region: CASSIPGTDLGGSPLHF. The CDR3 bases are TGTGCCAGTAGTATACCCGGGACAGATTTAGGCGGATCACCCCTCCACTTT.

This clone appeared a few times. DNA of the CDR3: TGTGCCAGCAGCAGGCCGGTGGGACAACGATACGAGCAGTACTTC. The encoded protein is CASSRPVGQRYEQYF. V and J are TRBV5-8 and TRBJ2-7; weak D call: TRBD1 (6 bases). Germline V gives CDR1 SGHTS, CDR2 YDEGEE. Between the trimmed V and J ends, which lost 4 bases and 4 bases, there was a span of 18 bases. The CDR3 consists of 15 residues.

The chain employs TRBV21-1 and TRBJ1-5. TRBV21-1 is flagged as a pseudogene. The CDR3 contains 15 residues. CDR3 region: CASSKGLHDEQPQHF. Written as DNA, the CDR3 is TGTGCCAGCAGCAAAGGGCTCCACGACGAGCAGCCCCAGCATTTT.

In its sample, this clone was seen a few times. This sequence joins TRBV5-8 and TRBJ1-6; D not certain. The length of the CDR3 is 18 residues. Germline CDR1 SGHTS, CDR2 YDEGEE. The V end lost 0 bases, the J end lost 0 bases, and 13 bases lay between the germline ends. The CDR3 spells CASSLDTRQSSYNSPLHF. CDR3 DNA sequence: TGTGCCAGCAGCTTGGACACGCGACAAAGCTCCTATAATTCACCCCTCCACTTT.

This clone was seen just once. The V gene is TRBV9, the J gene TRBJ2-3; 8 bases align to TRBD1. CDR1 and CDR2 from the germline V gene are SGDLS and YYNGEE. The CDR3 covers 15 residues. The trim removed 6 bases at V and 4 bases at J, leaving 10 bases unmatched. The CDR3 region is CASTAVPDRADTQYF. For the CDR3, the DNA is TGTGCCAGCACCGCCGTCCCGGACAGGGCAGATACGCAGTATTTT. The variable domain in full, completed from reference TRBV9 and TRBJ2-3, reads DSGVTQTPKHLITATGQRVTLRCSPRSGDLSVYWYQQSLDQGLQFLIQYYNGEERAKGNILERFSAQQFPDLHSELNLSSLELGDSALYFCASTAVPDRADTQYFGPGTRLTVL.

The chain joins TRBV18 to TRBJ1-1; D may be TRBD1 (5 bases). The CDR3 contains 16 residues. Per the germline V gene, CDR1 is KGHSH and CDR2 is LQKENI. Trimming stripped 3 bases from V and 0 bases from J, with 14 bases between. In DNA, the CDR3 is TGTGCCAGCTCACCGACCGGGACGGCGATGAACACTGAAGCTTTCTTT. It yields the protein CASSPTGTAMNTEAFF.

CDR3 DNA sequence: TGTGCCAGCAGACGATCAAACGGTGTCTATGAGCAGTTCTTC. Translation: CASRRSNGVYEQFF. The chain is built from TRBV6-5 and TRBJ2-1; D remains unclear. Trimming removed 6 bases at V and 8 bases at J, with 17 bases between. Germline CDR1 MNHEY, CDR2 SVGAGI. CDR3 length: 14 amino acids.

The chain's CDR3 is CASSLGAYGYTF. The CDR3 coding sequence is TGTGCCAGCAGCTTGGGGGCGTATGGCTACACCTTC. J is TRBJ1-2 and V is TRBV5-6, with D unresolved. The CDR3 totals 12 residues. The V gene's germline CDR1 is SGHDT and CDR2 YYEEEE. The V end lost 0 bases, the J end lost 5 bases, and 5 bases lay between the germline ends.

This clone is a singleton in its sample. This chain links TRBV28 with TRBJ1-5; 12 bases are shared with TRBD1. This CDR3 has 16 amino acids. V dropped 5 bases and J dropped 6; count of bases not matched to a gene: 8. Germline-derived CDR1 and CDR2 are MDHEN and SYDVKM. In DNA, the CDR3 is TGTGCCAGCAGTGCAACCGGGACAGGGGGCCGTCAGCCCCAGCATTTT. Its translation is CASSATGTGGRQPQHF.

The chain is built from TRBV6-1 and TRBJ1-1; D is undetermined. The CDR3 spans 13 residues. Trimming left V 10 bases short and J 0 bases short, with 12 bases between. Germline V gives CDR1 MNHNS, CDR2 SASEGT. CDR3 residues: CATRSAVNTEAFF. The DNA for the CDR3 is TGTGCCACCAGATCAGCAGTGAACACTGAAGCTTTCTTT.

The chain recombines TRBV5-1 with TRBJ1-2; the D gene is possibly TRBD1 (6 bases). Germline lookup yields CDR1 SGHRS and CDR2 YFSETQ. The CDR3 has 13 amino acids. V lost 4 bases and J lost 8, with 15 bases in between. CDR3 bases: TGCGCCAGCAGCGTGGACAGCGACTGGGGCTACACCTTC. This sequence encodes CASSVDSDWGYTF.

This chain uses TRBV7-9 with TRBJ1-6; D is unresolved. The CDR3 spans 14 residues. Looked up from germline, CDR1 is SEHNR and CDR2 is FQNEAQ (reference sequence). Trimming removed 5 bases at V and 4 bases at J, with 9 bases between. In DNA, the CDR3 is TGTGCCAGCAGCCCCCCGGAATATAATTCACCCCTCCACTTT. This gives the protein CASSPPEYNSPLHF.

The chain joins TRBV11-3 to TRBJ2-3; D is unresolved. CDR1 is SGHNT, CDR2 YENEEA, per germline. This CDR3 region has 14 residues. The V gene lost 5 bases and the J gene lost 0 bases, with 9 bases spanning the gap. The chain's CDR3 is CASSPSRSTDTQYF. The CDR3 coding sequence is TGTGCCAGCAGCCCGTCCCGTAGCACAGATACGCAGTATTTT. The entire variable domain, with the rest obtained from reference TRBV11-3 and TRBJ2-3, is as follows: EAGVVQSPRYKIIEKKQPVAFWCNPISGHNTLYWYLQNLGQGPELLIRYENEEAVDDSQLPKDRFSAERLKGVDSTLKIQPAELGDSAVYLCASSPSRSTDTQYFGPGTRLTVL.